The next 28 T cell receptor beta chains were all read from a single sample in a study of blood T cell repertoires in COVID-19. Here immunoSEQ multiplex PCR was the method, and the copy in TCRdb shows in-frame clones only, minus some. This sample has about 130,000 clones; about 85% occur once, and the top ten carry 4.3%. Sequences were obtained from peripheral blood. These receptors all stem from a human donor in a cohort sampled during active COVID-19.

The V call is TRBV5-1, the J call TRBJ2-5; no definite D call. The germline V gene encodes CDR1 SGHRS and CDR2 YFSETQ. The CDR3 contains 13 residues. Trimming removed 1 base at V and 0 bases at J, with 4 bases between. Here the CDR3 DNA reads TGCGCCAGCAGCTTGCAGTACCAAGAGACCCAGTACTTC. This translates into CASSLQYQETQYF.

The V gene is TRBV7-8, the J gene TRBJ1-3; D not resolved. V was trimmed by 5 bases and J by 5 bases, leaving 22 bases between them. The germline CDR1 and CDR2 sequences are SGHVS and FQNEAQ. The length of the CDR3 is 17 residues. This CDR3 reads CASSQGGPVQPRNTIYF. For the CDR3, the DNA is TGTGCCAGCAGCCAAGGCGGCCCCGTCCAGCCTCGAAACACCATATATTTT.

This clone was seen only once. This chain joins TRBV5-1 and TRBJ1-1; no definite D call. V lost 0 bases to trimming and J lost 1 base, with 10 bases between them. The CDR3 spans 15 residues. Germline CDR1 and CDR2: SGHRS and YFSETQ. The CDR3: CASSLGPRKNTEAFF. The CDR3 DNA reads TGCGCCAGCAGCTTGGGTCCCAGGAAGAACACTGAAGCTTTCTTT. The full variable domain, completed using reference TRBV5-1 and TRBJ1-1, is KAGVTQTPRYLIKTRGQQVTLSCSPISGHRSVSWYQQTPGQGLQFLFEYFSETQRNKGNFPGRFSGRQFSNSRSEMNVSTLELGDSALYLCASSLGPRKNTEAFFGQGTRLTVV.

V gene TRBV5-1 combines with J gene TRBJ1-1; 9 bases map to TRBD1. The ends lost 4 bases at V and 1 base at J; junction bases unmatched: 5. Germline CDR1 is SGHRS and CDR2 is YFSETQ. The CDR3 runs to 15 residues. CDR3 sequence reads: CASSKRTGENTEAFF. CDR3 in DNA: TGCGCCAGCAGCAAACGGACAGGGGAGAACACTGAAGCTTTCTTT. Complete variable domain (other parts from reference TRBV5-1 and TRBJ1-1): KAGVTQTPRYLIKTRGQQVTLSCSPISGHRSVSWYQQTPGQGLQFLFEYFSETQRNKGNFPGRFSGRQFSNSRSEMNVSTLELGDSALYLCASSKRTGENTEAFFGQGTRLTVV.

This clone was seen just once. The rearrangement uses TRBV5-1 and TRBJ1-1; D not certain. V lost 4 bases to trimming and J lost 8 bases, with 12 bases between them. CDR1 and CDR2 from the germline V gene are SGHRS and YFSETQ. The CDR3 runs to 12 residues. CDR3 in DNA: TGCGCCAGCAGCCTACCGGTTTCCGAAGCTTTCTTT. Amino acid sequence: CASSLPVSEAFF.

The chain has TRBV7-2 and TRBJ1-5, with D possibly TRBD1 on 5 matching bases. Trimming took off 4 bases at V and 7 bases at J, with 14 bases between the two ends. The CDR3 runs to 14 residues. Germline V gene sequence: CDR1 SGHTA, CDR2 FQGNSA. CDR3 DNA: TGTGCCAGCAGCTACGGGGGAGGTGACCAGCCCCAGCATTTT. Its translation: CASSYGGGDQPQHF. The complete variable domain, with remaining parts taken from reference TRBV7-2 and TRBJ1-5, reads GAGVSQSPSNKVTEKGKDVELRCDPISGHTALYWYRQSLGQGLEFLIYFQGNSAPDKSGLPSDRFSAERTGGSVSTLTIQRTQQEDSAVYLCASSYGGGDQPQHFGDGTRLSIL.

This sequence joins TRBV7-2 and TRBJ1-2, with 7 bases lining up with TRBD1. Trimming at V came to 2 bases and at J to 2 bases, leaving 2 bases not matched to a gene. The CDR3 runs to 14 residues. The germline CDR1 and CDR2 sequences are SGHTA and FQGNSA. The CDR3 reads CASSLLDRNYGYTF. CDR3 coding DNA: TGTGCCAGCAGCTTATTGGACAGGAACTATGGCTACACCTTC.

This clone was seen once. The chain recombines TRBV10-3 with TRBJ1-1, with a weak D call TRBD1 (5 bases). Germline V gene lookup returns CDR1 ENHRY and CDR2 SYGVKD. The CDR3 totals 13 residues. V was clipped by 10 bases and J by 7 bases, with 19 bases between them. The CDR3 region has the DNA TGTGCCACCTCCGTTAGACAGCCATTTGAAGCTTTCTTT. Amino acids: CATSVRQPFEAFF.

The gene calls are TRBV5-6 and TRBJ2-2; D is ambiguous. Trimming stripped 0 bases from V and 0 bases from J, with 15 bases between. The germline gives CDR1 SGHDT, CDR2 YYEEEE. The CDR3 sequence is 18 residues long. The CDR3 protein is CASSLGELRLSNTGELFF. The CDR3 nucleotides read TGTGCCAGCAGCTTGGGCGAGCTACGCCTTTCGAACACCGGGGAGCTGTTTTTT.

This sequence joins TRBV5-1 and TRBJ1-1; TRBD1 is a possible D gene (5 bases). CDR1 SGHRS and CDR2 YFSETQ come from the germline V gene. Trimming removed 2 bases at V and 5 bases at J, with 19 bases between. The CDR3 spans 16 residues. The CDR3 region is CASSFGGISRGTEAFF. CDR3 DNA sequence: TGCGCCAGCAGCTTCGGGGGAATAAGTAGAGGGACTGAAGCTTTCTTT. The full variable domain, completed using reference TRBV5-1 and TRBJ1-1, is KAGVTQTPRYLIKTRGQQVTLSCSPISGHRSVSWYQQTPGQGLQFLFEYFSETQRNKGNFPGRFSGRQFSNSRSEMNVSTLELGDSALYLCASSFGGISRGTEAFFGQGTRLTVV.

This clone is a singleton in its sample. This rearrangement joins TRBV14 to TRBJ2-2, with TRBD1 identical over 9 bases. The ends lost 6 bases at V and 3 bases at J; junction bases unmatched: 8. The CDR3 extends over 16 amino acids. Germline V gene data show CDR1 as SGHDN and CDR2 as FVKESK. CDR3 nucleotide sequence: TGTGCCAGCAGACACGGGACAGGGAGGGACACCGGGGAGCTGTTTTTT. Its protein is CASRHGTGRDTGELFF.

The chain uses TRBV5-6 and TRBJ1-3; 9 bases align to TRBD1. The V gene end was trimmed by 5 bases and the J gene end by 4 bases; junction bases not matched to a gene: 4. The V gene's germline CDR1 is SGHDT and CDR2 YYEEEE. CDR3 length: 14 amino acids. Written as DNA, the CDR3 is TGTGCCAGCAGTCACAGGGGGCCAGGAAACACCATATATTTT. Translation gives CASSHRGPGNTIYF.

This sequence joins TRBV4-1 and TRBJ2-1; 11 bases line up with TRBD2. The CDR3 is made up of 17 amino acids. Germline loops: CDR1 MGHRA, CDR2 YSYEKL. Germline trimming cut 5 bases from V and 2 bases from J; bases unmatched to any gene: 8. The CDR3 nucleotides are TGCGCCAGCAGCTTGACCGGGACTAGCGGCCCCTACAATGAGCAGTTCTTC. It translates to CASSLTGTSGPYNEQFF.

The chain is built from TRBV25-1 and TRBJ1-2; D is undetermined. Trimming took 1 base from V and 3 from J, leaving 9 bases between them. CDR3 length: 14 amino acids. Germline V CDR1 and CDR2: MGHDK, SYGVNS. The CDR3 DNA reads TGTGCCAGCAGTGAATTAACGGAGTACTATGGCTACACCTTC. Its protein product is CASSELTEYYGYTF.

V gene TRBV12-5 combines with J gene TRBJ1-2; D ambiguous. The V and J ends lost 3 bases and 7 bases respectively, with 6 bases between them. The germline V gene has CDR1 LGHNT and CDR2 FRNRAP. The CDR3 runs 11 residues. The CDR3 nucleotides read TGTGCTAGTGGTTTCCAGGTTGGCTACACCTTC. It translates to CASGFQVGYTF. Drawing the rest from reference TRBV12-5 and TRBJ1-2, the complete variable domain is DARVTQTPRHKVTEMGQEVTMRCQPILGHNTVFWYRQTMMQGLELLAYFRNRAPLDDSGMPKDRFSAEMPDATLATLKIQPSEPRDSAVYFCASGFQVGYTFGSGTRLTVV.

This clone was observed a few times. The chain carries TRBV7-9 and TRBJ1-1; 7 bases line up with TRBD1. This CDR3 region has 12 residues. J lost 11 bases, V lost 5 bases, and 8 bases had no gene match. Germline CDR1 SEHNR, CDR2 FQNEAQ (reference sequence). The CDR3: CASSDTRGLAFF. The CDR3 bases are TGTGCCAGCAGCGATACGAGGGGGCTGGCTTTCTTT. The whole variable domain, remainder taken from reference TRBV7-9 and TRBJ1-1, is DTGVSQNPRHKITKRGQNVTFRCDPISEHNRLYWYRQTLGQGPEFLTYFQNEAQLEKSRLLSDRFSAERPKGSFSTLEIQRTEQGDSAMYLCASSDTRGLAFFGQGTRLTVV.

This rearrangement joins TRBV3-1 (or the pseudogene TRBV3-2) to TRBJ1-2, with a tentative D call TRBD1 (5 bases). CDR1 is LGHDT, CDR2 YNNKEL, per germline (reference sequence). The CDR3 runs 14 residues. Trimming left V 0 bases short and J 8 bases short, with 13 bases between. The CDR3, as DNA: TGTGCCAGCAGCCAAGACCTGGCAGGGTCGGGCTACACCTTC. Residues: CASSQDLAGSGYTF.

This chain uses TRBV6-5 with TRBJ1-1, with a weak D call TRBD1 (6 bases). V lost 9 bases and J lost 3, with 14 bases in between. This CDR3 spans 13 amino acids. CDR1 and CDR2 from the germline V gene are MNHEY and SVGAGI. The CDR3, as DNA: TGTGCCAGTCACCGAGGGGGGGACACTGAAGCTTTCTTT. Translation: CASHRGGDTEAFF.

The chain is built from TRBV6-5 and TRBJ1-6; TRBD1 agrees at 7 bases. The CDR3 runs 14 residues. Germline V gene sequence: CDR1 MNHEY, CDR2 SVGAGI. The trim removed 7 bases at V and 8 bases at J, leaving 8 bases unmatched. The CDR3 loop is CASKQGIVHSPLHF. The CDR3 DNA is TGTGCCAGCAAACAGGGGATTGTGCATTCACCCCTCCACTTT.

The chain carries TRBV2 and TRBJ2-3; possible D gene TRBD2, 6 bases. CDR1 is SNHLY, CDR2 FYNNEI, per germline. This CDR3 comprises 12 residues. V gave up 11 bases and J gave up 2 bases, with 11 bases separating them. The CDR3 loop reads CAGRDFTDTQYF. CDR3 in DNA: TGTGCCGGCCGGGACTTCACAGATACGCAGTATTTT.

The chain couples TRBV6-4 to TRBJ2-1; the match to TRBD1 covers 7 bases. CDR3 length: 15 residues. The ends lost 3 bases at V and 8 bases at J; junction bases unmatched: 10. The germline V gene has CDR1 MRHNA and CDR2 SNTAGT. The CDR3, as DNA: TGTGCCAGCAGTGATACAGGGGCCCTTCGGGATGAGCAGTTCTTC. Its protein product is CASSDTGALRDEQFF.

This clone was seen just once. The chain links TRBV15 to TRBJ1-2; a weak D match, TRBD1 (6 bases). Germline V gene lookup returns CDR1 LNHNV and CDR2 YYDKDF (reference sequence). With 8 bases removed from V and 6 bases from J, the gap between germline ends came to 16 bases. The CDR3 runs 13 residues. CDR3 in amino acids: CATSPRGGNGYTF. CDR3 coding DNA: TGTGCCACCTCTCCCAGGGGAGGGAATGGCTACACCTTC.

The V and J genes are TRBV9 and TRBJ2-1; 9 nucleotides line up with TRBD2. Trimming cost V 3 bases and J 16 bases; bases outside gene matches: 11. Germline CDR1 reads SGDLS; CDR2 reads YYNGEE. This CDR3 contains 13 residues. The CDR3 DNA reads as TGTGCCAGCAGCGAGGGTTTAGCGGGAGACTTATTCTTC. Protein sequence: CASSEGLAGDLFF.

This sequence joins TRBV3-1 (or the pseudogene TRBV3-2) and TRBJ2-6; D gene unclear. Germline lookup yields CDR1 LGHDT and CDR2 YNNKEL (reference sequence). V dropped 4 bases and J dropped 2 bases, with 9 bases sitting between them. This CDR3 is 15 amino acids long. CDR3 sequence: CASSPQRPGANVLTF. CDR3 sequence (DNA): TGTGCCAGCAGCCCCCAGAGGCCTGGGGCCAACGTCCTGACTTTC.

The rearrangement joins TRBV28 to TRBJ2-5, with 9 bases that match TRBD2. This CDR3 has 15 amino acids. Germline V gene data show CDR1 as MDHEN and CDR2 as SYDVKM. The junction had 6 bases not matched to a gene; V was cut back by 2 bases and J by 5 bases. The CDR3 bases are TGTGCCAGCAGTTTACCCGCGGGAGGGCCGGAGACCCAGTACTTC. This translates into CASSLPAGGPETQYF.

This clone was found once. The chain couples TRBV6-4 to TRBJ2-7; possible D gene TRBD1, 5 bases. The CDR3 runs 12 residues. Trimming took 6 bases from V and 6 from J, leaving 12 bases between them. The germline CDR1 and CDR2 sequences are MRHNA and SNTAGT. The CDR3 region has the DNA TGTGCCAGCAGCAGGGTGGGGTGCGAGCAGTACTTC. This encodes CASSRVGCEQYF.

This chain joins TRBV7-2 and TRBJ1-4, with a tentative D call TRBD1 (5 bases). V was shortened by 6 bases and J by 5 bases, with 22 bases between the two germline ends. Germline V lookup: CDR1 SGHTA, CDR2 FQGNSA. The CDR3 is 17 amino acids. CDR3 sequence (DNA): TGTGCCAGCAGTGCAGATATGACGGGACTGAAAAATGAAAAACTGTTTTTT. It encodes CASSADMTGLKNEKLFF.

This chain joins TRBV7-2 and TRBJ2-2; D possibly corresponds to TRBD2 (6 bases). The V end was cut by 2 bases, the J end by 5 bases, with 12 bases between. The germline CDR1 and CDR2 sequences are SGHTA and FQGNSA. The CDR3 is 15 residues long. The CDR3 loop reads CASSLTLGGTGELFF. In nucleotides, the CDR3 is TGTGCCAGCAGCTTAACCCTTGGGGGGACCGGGGAGCTGTTTTTT.